In its sample, the clone carrying this T cell receptor (beta chain) was seen once. Its antigen is as yet unknown. TCR beta was sequenced from blood CD8+ and CD4+ T cells. The data were obtained in a study of CD8 T cells in Susac syndrome. Study as a whole: Sequencing included Susac syndrome patients, about six of them with active disease and roughly eight in remission. Findings of the study overall: No clonal expansion appeared among CD4+ T cells in Susac patients.

Between the trimmed V and J ends, which lost 0 bases and 5 bases, there was a span of 16 bases. The CDR3 covers 16 residues. Germline CDR1 is MGHRA and CDR2 is YSYEKL. About 0.45 to 1 ug RNA was reverse transcribed with random hexamers. Amplification of TCR beta CDR3 across 54 Vbeta and 13 Jbeta was performed with immunoSEQ multiplex PCR. TCRdb re-derived calls from the immunoSEQ multiplex PCR reads in MiXCR, one entry per CDR3 protein. The sample records roughly 200,000 distinct CDR3 sequences, roughly nine tenths being singletons. This TCR came from a human donor with Susac syndrome. Source material: CD4+ T cells from PBMCs. V and J are TRBV4-1 and TRBJ1-1, with D perhaps matching TRBD1 (6 bases). CDR3 sequence reads: CASSQDRGAVGTEAFF. Written as DNA, the CDR3 is TGCGCCAGCAGCCAAGATAGGGGGGCGGTTGGGACTGAAGCTTTCTTT.